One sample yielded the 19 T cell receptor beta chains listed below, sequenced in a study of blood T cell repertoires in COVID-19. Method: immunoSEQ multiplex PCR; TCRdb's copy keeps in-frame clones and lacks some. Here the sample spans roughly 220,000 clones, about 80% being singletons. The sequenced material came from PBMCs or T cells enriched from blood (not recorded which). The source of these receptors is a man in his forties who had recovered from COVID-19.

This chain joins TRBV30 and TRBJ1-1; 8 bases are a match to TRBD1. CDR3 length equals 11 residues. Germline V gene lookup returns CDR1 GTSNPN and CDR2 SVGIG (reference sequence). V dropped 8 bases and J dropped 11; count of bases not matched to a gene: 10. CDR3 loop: CAAAADRAAFF. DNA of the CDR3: TGTGCCGCCGCGGCGGACAGGGCGGCTTTCTTT.

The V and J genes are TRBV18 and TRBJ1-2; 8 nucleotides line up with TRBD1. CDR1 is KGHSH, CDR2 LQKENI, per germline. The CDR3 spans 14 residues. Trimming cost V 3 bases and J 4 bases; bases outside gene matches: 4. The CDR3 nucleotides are TGTGCCAGCTCACCGACAGGGGAGACCTATGGCTACACCTTC. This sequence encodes CASSPTGETYGYTF.

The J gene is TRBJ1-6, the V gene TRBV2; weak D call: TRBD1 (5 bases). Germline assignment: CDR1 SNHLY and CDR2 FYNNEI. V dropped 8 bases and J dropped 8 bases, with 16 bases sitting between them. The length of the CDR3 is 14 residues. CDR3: CASLLDGTDSPLHF. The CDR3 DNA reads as TGTGCCAGCCTTCTGGACGGGACTGATTCACCCCTCCACTTT. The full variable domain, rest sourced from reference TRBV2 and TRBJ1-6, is EPEVTQTPSHQVTQMGQEVILRCVPISNHLYFYWYRQILGQKVEFLVSFYNNEISEKSEIFDDQFSVERPDGSNFTLKIRSTKLEDSAMYFCASLLDGTDSPLHFGNGTRLTVT.

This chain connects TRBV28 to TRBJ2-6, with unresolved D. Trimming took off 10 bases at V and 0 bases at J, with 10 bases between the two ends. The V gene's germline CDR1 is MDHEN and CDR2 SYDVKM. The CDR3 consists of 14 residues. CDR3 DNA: TGTGCCACCGGCCGAGGCTCTGGGGCCAACGTCCTGACTTTC. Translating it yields CATGRGSGANVLTF.

The CDR3 sequence is CASSSRTGYSPLHF. The CDR3 coding sequence is TGTGCCAGCAGCTCCCGGACAGGTTATTCACCCCTCCACTTT. The chain combines TRBV11-2 with TRBJ1-6, with TRBD1 matching 7 bases. CDR1 is SGHAT and CDR2 is FQNNGV in the germline V gene. The CDR3 runs 14 residues. With V trimmed by 4 bases and J by 8 bases, 5 bases remained unmatched.

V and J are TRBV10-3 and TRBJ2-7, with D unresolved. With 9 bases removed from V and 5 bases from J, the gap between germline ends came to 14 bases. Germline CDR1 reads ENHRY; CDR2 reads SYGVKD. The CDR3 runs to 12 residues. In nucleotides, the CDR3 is TGTGCCATAACGGGTGCATCCCACGAGCAGTACTTC. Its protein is CAITGASHEQYF.

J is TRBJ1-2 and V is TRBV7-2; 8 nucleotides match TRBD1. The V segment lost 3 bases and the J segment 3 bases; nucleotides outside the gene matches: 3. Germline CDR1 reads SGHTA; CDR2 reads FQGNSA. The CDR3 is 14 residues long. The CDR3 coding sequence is TGTGCCAGCAGCTTGCAGGGGGCAGACTATGGCTACACCTTC. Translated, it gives CASSLQGADYGYTF.

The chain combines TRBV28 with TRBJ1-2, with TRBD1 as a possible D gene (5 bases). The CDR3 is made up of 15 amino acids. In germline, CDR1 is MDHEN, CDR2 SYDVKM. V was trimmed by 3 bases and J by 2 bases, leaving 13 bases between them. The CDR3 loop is CASSLGGGRNYGYTF. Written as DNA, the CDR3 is TGTGCCAGCAGTTTGGGCGGGGGACGCAACTATGGCTACACCTTC.

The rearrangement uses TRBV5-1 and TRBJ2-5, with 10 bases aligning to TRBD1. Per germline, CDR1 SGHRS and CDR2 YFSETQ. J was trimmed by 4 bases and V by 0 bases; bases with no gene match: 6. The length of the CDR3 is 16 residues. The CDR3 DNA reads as TGCGCCAGCAGCTTGGAAGGACAGGGGGTAGCAGAGACCCAGTACTTC. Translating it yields CASSLEGQGVAETQYF.

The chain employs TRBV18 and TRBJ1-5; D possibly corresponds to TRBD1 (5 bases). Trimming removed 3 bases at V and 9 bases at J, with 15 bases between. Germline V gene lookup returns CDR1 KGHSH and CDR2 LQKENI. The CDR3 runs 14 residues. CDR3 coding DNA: TGTGCCAGCTCACCGGGACTTCCCCCGTCGCCCCAGCATTTT. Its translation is CASSPGLPPSPQHF.

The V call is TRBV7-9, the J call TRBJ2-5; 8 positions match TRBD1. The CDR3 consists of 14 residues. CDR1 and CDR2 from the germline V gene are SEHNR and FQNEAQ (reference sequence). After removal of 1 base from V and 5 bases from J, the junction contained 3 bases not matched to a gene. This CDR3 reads CASSLVAGGETQYF. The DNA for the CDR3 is TGTGCCAGCAGCTTAGTGGCAGGGGGCGAGACCCAGTACTTC.

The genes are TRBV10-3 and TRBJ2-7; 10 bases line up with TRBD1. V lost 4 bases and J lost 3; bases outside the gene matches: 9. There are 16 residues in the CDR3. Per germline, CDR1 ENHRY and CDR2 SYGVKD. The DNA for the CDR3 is TGTGCCATCAGTGCCTCAAAAAGGACAGGGGGCTACGAGCAGTACTTC. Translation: CAISASKRTGGYEQYF.

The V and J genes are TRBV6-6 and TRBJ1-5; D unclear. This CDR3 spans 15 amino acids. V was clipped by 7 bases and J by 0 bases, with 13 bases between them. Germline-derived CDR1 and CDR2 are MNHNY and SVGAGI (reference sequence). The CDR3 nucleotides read TGTGCCAGCATCAACGAAGGGAGTAGCAATCAGCCCCAGCATTTT. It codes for CASINEGSSNQPQHF.

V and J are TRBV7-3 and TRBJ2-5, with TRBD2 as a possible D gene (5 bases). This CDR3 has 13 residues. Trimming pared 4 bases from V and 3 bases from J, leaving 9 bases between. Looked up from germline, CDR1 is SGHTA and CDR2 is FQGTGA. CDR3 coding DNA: TGTGCCAGCAGCTCCCGGCGGGAAGAGACCCAGTACTTC. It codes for CASSSRREETQYF.

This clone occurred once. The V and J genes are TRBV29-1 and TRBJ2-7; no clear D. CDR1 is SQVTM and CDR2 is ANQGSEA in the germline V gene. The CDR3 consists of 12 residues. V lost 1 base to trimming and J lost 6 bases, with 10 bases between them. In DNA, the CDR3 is TGCAGCGTTGAAGCCCTCCCCAGCGAGCAGTACTTC. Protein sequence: CSVEALPSEQYF.

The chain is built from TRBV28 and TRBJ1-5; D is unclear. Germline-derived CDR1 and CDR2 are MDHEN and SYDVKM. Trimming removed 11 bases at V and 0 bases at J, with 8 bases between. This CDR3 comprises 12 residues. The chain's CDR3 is CASGDSNQPQHF. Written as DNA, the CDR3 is TGTGCCTCGGGAGATAGCAATCAGCCCCAGCATTTT.

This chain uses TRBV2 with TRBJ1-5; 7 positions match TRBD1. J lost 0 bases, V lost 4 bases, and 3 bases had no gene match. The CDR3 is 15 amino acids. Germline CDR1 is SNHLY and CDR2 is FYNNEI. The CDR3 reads CASSGHRGSNQPQHF. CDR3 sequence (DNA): TGTGCCAGCAGTGGCCACAGGGGTAGCAATCAGCCCCAGCATTTT.

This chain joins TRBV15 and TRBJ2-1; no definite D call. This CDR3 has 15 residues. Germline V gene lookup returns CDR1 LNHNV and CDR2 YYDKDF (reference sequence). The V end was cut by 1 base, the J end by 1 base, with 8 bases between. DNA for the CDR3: TGTGCCACCAGCAGAGCTAGGTTATCCTACAATGAGCAGTTCTTC. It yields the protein CATSRARLSYNEQFF. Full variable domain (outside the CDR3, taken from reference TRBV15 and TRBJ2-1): DAMVIQNPRYQVTQFGKPVTLSCSQTLNHNVMYWYQQKSSQAPKLLFHYYDKDFNNEADTPDNFQSRRPNTSFCFLDIRSPGLGDTAMYLCATSRARLSYNEQFFGPGTRLTVL.

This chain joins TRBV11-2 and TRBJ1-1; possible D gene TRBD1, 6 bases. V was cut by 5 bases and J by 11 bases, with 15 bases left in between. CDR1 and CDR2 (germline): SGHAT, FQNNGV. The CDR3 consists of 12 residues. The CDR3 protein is CASSDTGNGAFF. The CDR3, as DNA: TGTGCCAGCAGCGATACAGGGAACGGGGCTTTCTTT.